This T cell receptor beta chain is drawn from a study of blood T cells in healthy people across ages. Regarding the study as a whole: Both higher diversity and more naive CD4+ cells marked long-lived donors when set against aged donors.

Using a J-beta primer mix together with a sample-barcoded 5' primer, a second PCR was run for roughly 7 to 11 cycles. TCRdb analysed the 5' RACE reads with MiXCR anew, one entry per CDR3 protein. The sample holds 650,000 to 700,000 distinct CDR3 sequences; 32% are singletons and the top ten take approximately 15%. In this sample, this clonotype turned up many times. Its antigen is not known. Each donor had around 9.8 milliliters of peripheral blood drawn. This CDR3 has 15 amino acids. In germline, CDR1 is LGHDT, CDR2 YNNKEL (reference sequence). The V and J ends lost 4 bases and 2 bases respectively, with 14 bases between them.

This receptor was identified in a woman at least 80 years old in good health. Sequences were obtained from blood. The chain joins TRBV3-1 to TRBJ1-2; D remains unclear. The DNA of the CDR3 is TGTGCCAGCAGCCCCAAACGGTCCACCAACTATGGCTACACCTTC. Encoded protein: CASSPKRSTNYGYTF. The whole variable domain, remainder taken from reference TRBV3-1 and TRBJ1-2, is DTAVSQTPKYLVTQMGNDKSIKCEQNLGHDTMYWYKQDSKKFLKIMFSYNNKELIINETVPNRFSPKSPDKAHLNLHINSLELGDSAVYFCASSPKRSTNYGYTFGSGTRLTVV.